Sequencing of this T cell receptor (beta chain) was carried out in a study of blood T cell repertoires in COVID-19. Turning to the study itself: Samples taken during acute and convalescent COVID-19 were collected in the United States, Italy and Spain.

This CDR3 region has 15 residues. Germline CDR1 and CDR2: SGHRS and YFSETQ. J gave up 7 bases and V 4 bases, and 9 bases lay outside the gene matches. Sequencing used immunoSEQ multiplex PCR; TCRdb keeps in-frame clones, though not all of them. The table includes roughly 380,000 clones, roughly 90% detected once. Sequenced material: PBMCs or T cells enriched from blood (not recorded which). The chain employs TRBV5-1 and TRBJ2-4; TRBD1 matches at 9 bases. The sequence was collected from a woman in her thirties who had been exposed to COVID-19. CDR3 sequence (DNA): TGCGCCAGCAGCCGAGAAGGACAGGGGTCCAACATTCAGTACTTC. It yields the protein CASSREGQGSNIQYF.